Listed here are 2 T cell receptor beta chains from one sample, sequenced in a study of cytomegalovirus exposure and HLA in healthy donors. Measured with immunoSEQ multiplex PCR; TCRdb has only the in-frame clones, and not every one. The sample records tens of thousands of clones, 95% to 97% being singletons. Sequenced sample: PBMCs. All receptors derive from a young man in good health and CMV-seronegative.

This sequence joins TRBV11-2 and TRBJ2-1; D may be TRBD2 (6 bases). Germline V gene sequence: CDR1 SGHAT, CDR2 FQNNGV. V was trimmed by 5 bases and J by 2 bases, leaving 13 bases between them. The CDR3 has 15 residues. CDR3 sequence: CASSRRVGTYNEQFF. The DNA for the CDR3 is TGTGCCAGCAGCCGGAGGGTTGGGACCTACAATGAGCAGTTCTTC.

Here the CDR3 reads CASSSRGTGGTGELFF. The CDR3 nucleotides are TGTGCCAGCAGTTCCCGCGGGACAGGGGGTACCGGGGAGCTGTTTTTT. The chain recombines TRBV27 with TRBJ2-2; the match to TRBD1 covers 11 bases. The germline V gene encodes CDR1 MNHEY and CDR2 SMNVEV (reference sequence). The CDR3 is 16 residues long. V was clipped by 4 bases and J by 5 bases; unmatched bases: 6.